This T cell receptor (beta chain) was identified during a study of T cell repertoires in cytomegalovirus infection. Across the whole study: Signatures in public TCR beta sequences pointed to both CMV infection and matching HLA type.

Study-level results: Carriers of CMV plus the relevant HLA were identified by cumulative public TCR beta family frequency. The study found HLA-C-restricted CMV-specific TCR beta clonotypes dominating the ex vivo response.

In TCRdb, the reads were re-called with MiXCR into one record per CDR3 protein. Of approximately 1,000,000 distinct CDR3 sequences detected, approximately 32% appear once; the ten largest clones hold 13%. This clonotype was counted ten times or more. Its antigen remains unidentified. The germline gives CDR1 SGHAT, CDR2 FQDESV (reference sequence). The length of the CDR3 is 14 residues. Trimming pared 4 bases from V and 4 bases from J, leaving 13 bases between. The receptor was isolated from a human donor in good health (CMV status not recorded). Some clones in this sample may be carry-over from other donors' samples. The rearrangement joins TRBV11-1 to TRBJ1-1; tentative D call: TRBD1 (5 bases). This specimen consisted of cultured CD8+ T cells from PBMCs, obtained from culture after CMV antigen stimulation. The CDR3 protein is CASSSVGGVTEAFF. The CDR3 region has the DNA TGTGCCAGCAGCTCGGTGGGAGGGGTCACTGAAGCTTTCTTT.